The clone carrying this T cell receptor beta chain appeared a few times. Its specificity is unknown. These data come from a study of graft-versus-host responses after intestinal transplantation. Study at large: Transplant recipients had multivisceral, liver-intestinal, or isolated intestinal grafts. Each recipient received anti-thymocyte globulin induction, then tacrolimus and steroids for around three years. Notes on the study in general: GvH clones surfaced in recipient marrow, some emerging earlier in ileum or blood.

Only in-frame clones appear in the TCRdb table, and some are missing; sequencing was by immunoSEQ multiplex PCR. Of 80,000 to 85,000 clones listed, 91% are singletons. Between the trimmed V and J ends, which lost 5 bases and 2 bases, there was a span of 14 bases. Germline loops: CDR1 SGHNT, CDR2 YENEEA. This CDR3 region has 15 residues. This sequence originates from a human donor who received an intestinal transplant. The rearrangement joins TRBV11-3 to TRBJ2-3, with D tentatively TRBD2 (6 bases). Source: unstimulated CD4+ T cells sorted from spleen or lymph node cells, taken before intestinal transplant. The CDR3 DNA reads TGTGCCAGCAGCGGAGGGTTGGGGTTCACAGATACGCAGTATTTT. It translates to CASSGGLGFTDTQYF.